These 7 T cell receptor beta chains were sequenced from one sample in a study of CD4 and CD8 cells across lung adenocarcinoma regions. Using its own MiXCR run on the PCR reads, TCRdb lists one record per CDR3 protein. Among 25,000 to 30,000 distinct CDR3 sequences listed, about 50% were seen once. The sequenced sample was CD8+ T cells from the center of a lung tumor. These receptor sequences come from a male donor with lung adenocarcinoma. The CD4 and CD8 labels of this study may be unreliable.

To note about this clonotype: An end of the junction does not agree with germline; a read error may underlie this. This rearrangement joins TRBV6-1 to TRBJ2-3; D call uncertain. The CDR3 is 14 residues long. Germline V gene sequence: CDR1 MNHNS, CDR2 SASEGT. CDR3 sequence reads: CGSSGQPSTNTQYF. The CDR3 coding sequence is TGTGGCAGCAGTGGGCAGCCAAGCACAAATACTCAGTATTTC.

The CDR3: CASSYSGSTDTQYF. CDR3 DNA sequence: TGTGCCAGCAGTTACAGCGGGAGCACAGATACGCAGTATTTT. V is TRBV6-5 and J is TRBJ2-3; tentatively, D is TRBD2 (6 bases). Germline CDR1 MNHEY, CDR2 SVGAGI. The germline V and J ends were trimmed by 2 bases and 0 bases, with 6 bases remaining between them. The CDR3 sequence is 14 residues long.

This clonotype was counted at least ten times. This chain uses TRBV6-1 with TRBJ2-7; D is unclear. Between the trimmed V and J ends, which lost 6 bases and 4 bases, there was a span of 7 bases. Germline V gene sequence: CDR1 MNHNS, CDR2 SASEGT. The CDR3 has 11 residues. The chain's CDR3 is CASSPQYEQYF. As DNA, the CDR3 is TGTGCCAGCAGCCCGCAATACGAGCAGTACTTC.

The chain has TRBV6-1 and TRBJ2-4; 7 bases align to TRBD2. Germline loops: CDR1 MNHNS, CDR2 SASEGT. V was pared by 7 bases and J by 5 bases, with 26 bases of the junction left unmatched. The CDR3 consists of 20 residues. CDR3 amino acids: CASTGTRAGSGACAQNIQYF. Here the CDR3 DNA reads TGTGCCAGCACGGGGACCCGTGCGGGCAGCGGGGCTTGTGCCCAAAACATTCAGTACTTC.

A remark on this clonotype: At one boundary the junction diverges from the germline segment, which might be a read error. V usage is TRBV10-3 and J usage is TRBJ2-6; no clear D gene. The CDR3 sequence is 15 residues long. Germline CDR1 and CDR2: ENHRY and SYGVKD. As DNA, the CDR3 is TGTGCATGCGGTGGGCCAGCTTCCTGGGCCTACGTGCAGTCCTTC. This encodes CACGGPASWAYVQSF.

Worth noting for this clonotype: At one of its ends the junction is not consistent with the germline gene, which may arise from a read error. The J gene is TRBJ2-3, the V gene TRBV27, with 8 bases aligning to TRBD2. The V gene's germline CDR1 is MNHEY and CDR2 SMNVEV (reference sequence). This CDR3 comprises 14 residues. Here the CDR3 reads CASSRLAGTNTQYF. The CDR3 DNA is TGTGCCAGCAGTCGCCTAGCGGGCACAAATACGCAGTATTTC.

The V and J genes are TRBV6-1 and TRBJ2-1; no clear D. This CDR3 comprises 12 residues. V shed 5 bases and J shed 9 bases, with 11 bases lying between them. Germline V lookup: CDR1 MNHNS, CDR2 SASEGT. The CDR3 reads CASSRLLGEQFF. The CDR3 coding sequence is TGTGCCAGCAGTCGGCTTTTGGGTGAGCAGTTCTTC.